These T cell receptor beta chains were read from a single sample in a study of blood T cell repertoires in COVID-19. The protocol was immunoSEQ multiplex PCR, while the TCRdb copy is restricted to in-frame clones and leaves out a portion. This sample has 150,000 to 200,000 clones, with around 85% found just once. The sequencing sample was made of peripheral blood. These receptors were collected from a woman aged 55 to 70 with acute or convalescent COVID-19. Both conserved end residues are part of each CDR3. Each record gives: D gene, J gene, clone size, V gene, CDR3 length, CDR3 DNA, CDR3 protein. A D gene is named only where the DNA matches it firmly. Clone size appears in some rows only: once, few, many, or a class for an expanded clone.

>.|TRBJ2-1|.|TRBV7-2|14
TGTGCCAGCAGCTTAAACGGGAGAGGCGATGAGCAGTTCTTC
CASSLNGRGDEQFF
>.|TRBJ1-3|.|TRBV6-5|13
TGTGCCAGCAGGTCCCCCAATGGAAACACCATATATTTT
CASRSPNGNTIYF
>TRBD2|TRBJ2-5|.|TRBV7-8|16
TGTGCCAGCAGCTTAGCGAGGCTAGCGGTCCAAGAGACCCAGTACTTC
CASSLARLAVQETQYF
>TRBD1|TRBJ1-6|few|TRBV5-1|14
TGCGCCAGCAGCTCCCAGGGGGATAATTCACCCCTCCACTTT
CASSSQGDNSPLHF
>.|TRBJ1-1|.|TRBV30|12
TGTGCCTTGGACATTGTGAACACTGAAGCTTTCTTT
CALDIVNTEAFF
>.|TRBJ1-4|.|TRBV9|16
TGTGCCAGCAGCGGGCCCGGGCCCGGGGGGAATGAAAAACTGTTTTTT
CASSGPGPGGNEKLFF
>.|TRBJ2-1|.|TRBV19|16
TGTGCCAGTAGTATAGGGAGGGACCGATTCTACAATGAGCAGTTCTTC
CASSIGRDRFYNEQFF
>TRBD1|TRBJ1-4|.|TRBV30|15
TGTGCCTGGAGCCCCGTACAGGGGACGGCCGAAAAACTGTTTTTT
CAWSPVQGTAEKLFF
>TRBD1|TRBJ1-1|.|TRBV18|14
TGTGCCAGCTCACCAACCGGACAGGGGGTGGAAGCTTTCTTT
CASSPTGQGVEAFF
>.|TRBJ2-5|.|TRBV29-1|12
TGCACCTTTAGCGGAGATCAAGAGACCCAGTACTTC
CTFSGDQETQYF
>TRBD1|TRBJ1-2|.|TRBV6-5|14
TGTGCCAGCCTCTACAGGGGAGGAGACTATGGCTACACCTTC
CASLYRGGDYGYTF
>TRBD1|TRBJ1-6|.|TRBV6-5|15
TGTGCCAGCAGTTTCGCCAGGACAGGGGACTCACCCCTCCACTTT
CASSFARTGDSPLHF
>.|TRBJ2-3|.|TRBV18|12
TGTGCCAGCTCACCGCGCGCAGATACGCAGTATTTT
CASSPRADTQYF
>.|TRBJ2-1|.|TRBV28|15
TGTGCCAGCAGTTTGTTCCGTAACTCCTACAATGAGCAGTTCTTC
CASSLFRNSYNEQFF
>TRBD1|TRBJ1-2|once|TRBV19|15
TGTGCCAGTAGTATTATGCCCGGGACAGACTACGGCTACACCTTC
CASSIMPGTDYGYTF
>TRBD1|TRBJ1-1|.|TRBV20-1|10
TGCAGTGCCTACAGGGGGCAAGCTTTCTTT
CSAYRGQAFF
>.|TRBJ2-2|.|TRBV3-1/TRBV3-2|16
TGTGCCAGCAGCCAAGGAGCAGGGCTGAACACCGGGGAGCTGTTTTTT
CASSQGAGLNTGELFF
>TRBD2|TRBJ2-5|once|TRBV25-1|15
TGTGCCAGCCAGGTCAAGACTAGCGGGAAGGAGACCCAGTACTTC
CASQVKTSGKETQYF
>.|TRBJ1-3|.|TRBV19|12
TGTGCCAGTAGTTCTCCCTCAAACACCATATATTTT
CASSSPSNTIYF
>TRBD1|TRBJ1-3|.|TRBV4-1|15
TGCGCCAGCAGCCCACGACAGGGAACTGGAAACACCATATATTTT
CASSPRQGTGNTIYF
>.|TRBJ2-1|.|TRBV5-1|12
TGCGCCAGCAGCCGGGATGTCCATGAGCAGTTCTTC
CASSRDVHEQFF
>.|TRBJ1-6|.|TRBV29-1|10
TGCAGCGTTCAGAATTCACCCCTCCACTTT
CSVQNSPLHF
>.|TRBJ2-3|.|TRBV30|14
TGTGCCTGGAGTAACCCCGGGGGCACAGATACGCAGTATTTT
CAWSNPGGTDTQYF
>.|TRBJ1-1|.|TRBV7-9|13
TGTGCCAGCAGAGCCTCGGGGAACACTGAAGCTTTCTTT
CASRASGNTEAFF
>.|TRBJ1-2|.|TRBV4-1|14
TGCGCCAGCAGCCAAGGAACAGGCCGTTATGGCTACACCTTC
CASSQGTGRYGYTF
>TRBD1|TRBJ2-5|.|TRBV19|14
TGTGCCAGTAGTGGGGGACAGGGGCGAGAGACCCAGTACTTC
CASSGGQGRETQYF
>.|TRBJ1-1|.|TRBV2|13
TGTGCCAGCAATATGGACAGTTCGGCTGAAGCTTTCTTT
CASNMDSSAEAFF
>TRBD1|TRBJ1-1|.|TRBV19|13
TGTGCCAGTAGTTTTGGACAGGGAAGTCAAGCTTTCTTT
CASSFGQGSQAFF
>TRBD1|TRBJ2-3|.|TRBV27|16
TGTGCCAGCAGTAGCCTGGACAGGTCGGCCACAGATACGCAGTATTTT
CASSSLDRSATDTQYF
>.|TRBJ1-4|.|TRBV7-9|15
TGTGCCAGCAGCCTCACAAGTGCAACTAATGAAAAACTGTTTTTT
CASSLTSATNEKLFF